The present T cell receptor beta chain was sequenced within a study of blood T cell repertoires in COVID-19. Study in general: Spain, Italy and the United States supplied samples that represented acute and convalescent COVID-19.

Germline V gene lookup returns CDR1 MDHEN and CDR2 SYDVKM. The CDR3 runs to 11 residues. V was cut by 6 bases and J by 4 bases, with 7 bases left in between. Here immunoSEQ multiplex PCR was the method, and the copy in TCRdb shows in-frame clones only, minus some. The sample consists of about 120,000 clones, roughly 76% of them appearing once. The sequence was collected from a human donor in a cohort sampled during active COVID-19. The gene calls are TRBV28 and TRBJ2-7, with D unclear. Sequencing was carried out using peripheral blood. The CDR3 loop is CASSRSYEQYF. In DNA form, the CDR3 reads TGTGCCAGCAGCCGGAGTTACGAGCAGTACTTC.